This T cell receptor beta chain was recovered during a study of blood T cell repertoires in COVID-19. Clones were sequenced by immunoSEQ multiplex PCR, and TCRdb holds only the in-frame ones, with some missing. The sample records around 270,000 clones, about 88% being singletons. Sample: peripheral blood. This clonotype was sampled from a man aged 55-75 years who had recovered from COVID-19.

The CDR3 region is CASSQDWGGQSMSRQFF. DNA for the CDR3: TGTGCCAGCAGCCAAGACTGGGGGGGGCAGTCAATGAGCCGGCAGTTCTTC. The chain employs TRBV3-1 (or the pseudogene TRBV3-2) and TRBJ2-1; TRBD2 is a possible D gene (7 bases). V lost 0 bases and J lost 12, with 24 bases in between. The CDR3 totals 17 residues. Per germline, CDR1 LGHDT and CDR2 YNNKEL (reference sequence).